This T cell receptor (beta chain) stems from a study of OX40 agonist ivuxolimab in advanced cancers. Turning to the study itself: Mean age roughly 65 years, range about 23 to 80; 82.7% male. Findings and limits, study-wide: Researchers did not determine the expanded peripheral T cells' antigen specificity. CD8+ T cells were the subset that, on average, had more expanded clones than CD4+.

With respect to this clone: Its antigen is undetermined.

Looked up from germline, CDR1 is SGHVS and CDR2 is FNYEAQ. The CDR3 runs to 18 residues. Clones were sequenced by immunoSEQ multiplex PCR, and TCRdb holds only the in-frame ones, with some missing. The sample includes more than 50,000 clones, roughly 83% of them seen just once. Sequencing was performed on CD4+ or CD8+ T cells sorted from blood, taken in a trial of the OX40 agonist ivuxolimab. V and J are TRBV7-6 and TRBJ2-5; perhaps D is TRBD1 or TRBD2 (8 bases each). TRBJ2-7 explains the end of the DNA better; the J call may be wrong. This receptor was taken from an adult with an advanced solid tumor such as melanoma, head and neck, liver or kidney cancer. As DNA, the CDR3 is TGTGCCAGCAGCGCCGGGGACAGGAGTAGCGGGGAGGAGTACGAGCAGTACTTC. Its protein is CASSAGDRSSGEEYEQYF.